The 23 T cell receptor beta chains below come from one sample, sequenced in a study of T cell changes during pregnancy in multiple sclerosis (dated by TCRdb to between 2019 and 2020). The library was produced with the immunoSEQ multiplex PCR assay. TCRdb provides this immuneACCESS table in a form limited to in-frame rearrangements. Some clones are lacking; in checked studies, under half of them reflect an unresolved V gene, and why the rest are absent is not known. Present in this sample are about 40,000 clones, approximately 90% of which were seen just once. Clones ranked in the top ten supply around 0.73% of the sample. Specimen: CD4+ T cells from peripheral blood mononuclear cells, collected before pregnancy. These receptors were obtained from a female donor with multiple sclerosis, enrolled in a pregnancy study.

J is TRBJ2-1 and V is TRBV7-9, with 13 bases identical to TRBD2. V lost 8 bases and J lost 7; bases outside the gene matches: 11. Germline V gene lookup returns CDR1 SEHNR and CDR2 FQNEAQ (reference sequence). This CDR3 comprises 16 residues. The CDR3 reads CASVLAGGPRINEQFF. DNA of the CDR3: TGTGCCAGCGTACTAGCGGGAGGGCCCCGGATTAATGAGCAGTTCTTC.

The gene calls are TRBV6-4 and TRBJ1-1; 7 bases agree with TRBD1. The CDR3 has 14 amino acids. Unmatched junction bases numbered 5, after V lost 6 bases and J lost 1 base. Germline CDR1 reads MRHNA; CDR2 reads SNTAGT. The CDR3: CASRSDRANTEAFF. The CDR3 DNA follows: TGTGCCAGCAGATCCGACAGGGCGAACACTGAAGCTTTCTTT.

The chain couples TRBV5-4 to TRBJ1-4; 9 bases agree with TRBD1. The CDR3 sequence is 13 residues long. The V and J ends lost 6 bases and 8 bases, in that order; junction bases with no gene match: 5. Germline-derived CDR1 and CDR2 are SGHNT and YYREEE (reference sequence). The CDR3 loop is CASNRQGDEKLFF. CDR3 bases: TGTGCCAGCAACCGACAGGGGGACGAAAAACTGTTTTTT.

The rearrangement uses TRBV19 and TRBJ2-3; tentative D call: TRBD1 (6 bases). The CDR3 sequence is 13 residues long. The V gene's germline CDR1 is LNHDA and CDR2 SQIVND (reference sequence). V was trimmed by 8 bases and J by 6 bases, leaving 15 bases between them. For the CDR3, the DNA is TGTGCCAGTTCTGAAGGGGGAGCCGATACGCAGTATTTT. Residues: CASSEGGADTQYF.

J is TRBJ2-1 and V is TRBV28; a weak D match, TRBD2 (5 bases). This CDR3 spans 14 amino acids. V lost 6 bases to trimming and J lost 4 bases, with 13 bases between them. The germline V gene encodes CDR1 MDHEN and CDR2 SYDVKM. The CDR3 nucleotides are TGTGCCAGCAGCGTTGCGGGCCTATACAATGAGCAGTTCTTC. Its protein is CASSVAGLYNEQFF.

The CDR3: CATSREGQGVTQYF. In nucleotides, the CDR3 is TGTGCCACCAGCAGAGAGGGACAGGGGGTGACCCAGTACTTC. This chain connects TRBV15 to TRBJ2-5, with 11 nucleotides matching TRBD1. J lost 7 bases, V lost 0 bases, and 1 base had no gene match. Germline V gene sequence: CDR1 LNHNV, CDR2 YYDKDF (reference sequence). This CDR3 spans 14 amino acids.

This chain uses TRBV10-3 with TRBJ1-4; D is undetermined. CDR1 ENHRY and CDR2 SYGVKD come from the germline V gene. The CDR3 runs to 15 residues. V was cut by 6 bases and J by 6 bases, with 17 bases left in between. This chain's CDR3 is CAISDRGEVHEKLFF. The CDR3 nucleotides read TGTGCCATCAGCGACCGTGGGGAGGTGCATGAAAAACTGTTTTTT.

The V call is TRBV7-9, the J call TRBJ2-7; TRBD1 matches 10 bases. Per the germline V gene, CDR1 is SEHNR and CDR2 is FQNEAQ (reference sequence). The CDR3 is made up of 15 amino acids. V dropped 4 bases and J dropped 4; count of bases not matched to a gene: 7. The CDR3, as DNA: TGTGCCAGCAGCTCCTCGGACAGGGGGTGGTACGAGCAGTACTTC. Translated: CASSSSDRGWYEQYF.

This sequence joins TRBV6-5 and TRBJ1-2; TRBD1 might be the D (5 bases). Germline loops: CDR1 MNHEY, CDR2 SVGAGI. There are 12 residues in the CDR3. V lost 8 bases to trimming and J lost 2 bases, with 9 bases between them. CDR3 residues: CASARANYGYTF. CDR3 coding DNA: TGTGCCAGCGCCAGGGCAAACTATGGCTACACCTTC.

This chain's CDR3 is CASSPAAGPADTQYF. In DNA form, the CDR3 reads TGTGCCAGCAGCCCCGCAGCGGGACCAGCAGATACGCAGTATTTT. This chain joins TRBV7-2 and TRBJ2-3, with 7 bases aligning to TRBD2. The CDR3 loop spans 15 amino acids. Germline V lookup: CDR1 SGHTA, CDR2 FQGNSA. Trimming cost V 5 bases and J 4 bases; bases outside gene matches: 9.

This sequence joins TRBV29-1 and TRBJ2-5; possible D gene TRBD2, 7 bases. Germline V gene data show CDR1 as SQVTM and CDR2 as ANQGSEA. Trimming pared 4 bases from V and 3 bases from J, leaving 18 bases between. The length of the CDR3 is 15 residues. This CDR3 is CSVVGGGRVEETQYF. CDR3 sequence (DNA): TGCAGCGTTGTGGGGGGGGGCAGGGTCGAAGAGACCCAGTACTTC. Based on the CDR3 plus reference TRBV29-1 and TRBJ2-5, the full variable domain is SAVISQKPSRDICQRGTSLTIQCQVDSQVTMMFWYRQQPGQSLTLIATANQGSEATYESGFVIDKFPISRPNLTFSTLTVSNMSPEDSSIYLCSVVGGGRVEETQYFGPGTRLLVL.

V and J are TRBV5-6 and TRBJ2-5, with D possibly matching TRBD1 (5 bases). Trimming stripped 4 bases from V and 4 bases from J, with 11 bases between. The CDR3 contains 13 residues. CDR1 and CDR2 (germline): SGHDT, YYEEEE. CDR3 protein: CASSRQTPETQYF. The CDR3 region has the DNA TGTGCCAGCAGCCGACAGACTCCAGAGACCCAGTACTTC.

This clone has just one count. J is TRBJ2-5 and V is TRBV7-2, with TRBD1 matching over 7 bases. The CDR3 loop spans 15 amino acids. CDR1 is SGHTA, CDR2 FQGNSA, per germline. V gave up 4 bases and J gave up 4 bases; unmatched junction bases: 9. The DNA for the CDR3 is TGTGCCAGCAGCTCCCCGACAGGGTGGTCAGAGACCCAGTACTTC. Protein sequence: CASSSPTGWSETQYF.

The V gene is TRBV2, the J gene TRBJ2-2; 8 nucleotides match TRBD1. CDR1 is SNHLY, CDR2 FYNNEI, per germline. V was pared by 7 bases and J by 7 bases, with 2 bases of the junction left unmatched. The CDR3 has 12 residues. The CDR3 sequence: CASTTGVGELFF. The CDR3 region has the DNA TGTGCCAGCACGACAGGGGTCGGGGAGCTGTTTTTT. Based on the CDR3 plus reference TRBV2 and TRBJ2-2, the full variable domain is EPEVTQTPSHQVTQMGQEVILRCVPISNHLYFYWYRQILGQKVEFLVSFYNNEISEKSEIFDDQFSVERPDGSNFTLKIRSTKLEDSAMYFCASTTGVGELFFGEGSRLTVL.

The rearrangement links TRBV13 to TRBJ2-1; D is perhaps TRBD2 (5 bases). Germline V gene lookup returns CDR1 PRHDT and CDR2 FYEKMQ (reference sequence). The CDR3 contains 15 residues. Deletions cut 6 bases from V and 9 bases from J, with 21 bases between. CDR3 in DNA: TGTGCCAGCAGGCCCAAGGGCGAGCGGAGACCTGAGCAGTTCTTC. Translated, it gives CASRPKGERRPEQFF.

The chain is built from TRBV27 and TRBJ2-1; weak D call: TRBD2 (6 bases). The V gene lost 5 bases and the J gene lost 9 bases, with 14 bases spanning the gap. The CDR3 extends over 13 amino acids. Germline V gene data show CDR1 as MNHEY and CDR2 as SMNVEV (reference sequence). The CDR3 DNA is TGTGCCAGCAGTGTAAGACTAGTCGGTGAGCAGTTCTTC. Translation: CASSVRLVGEQFF.

This clone appeared a single time. The rearrangement joins TRBV29-1 to TRBJ1-2; D may be TRBD1 (5 bases). The CDR3 sequence is 14 residues long. Germline values: CDR1 SQVTM, CDR2 ANQGSEA. The V end was cut by 1 base, the J end by 1 base, with 10 bases between. DNA for the CDR3: TGCAGCGTTGAAGTAATTCAGGGTAACTATGGCTACACCTTC. This gives the protein CSVEVIQGNYGYTF.

The rearrangement joins TRBV9 to TRBJ2-2; D not resolved. The germline V gene has CDR1 SGDLS and CDR2 YYNGEE. Trimming removed 6 bases from V and 5 bases from J, with 14 bases in between. CDR3 length: 14 residues. The CDR3 spells CASTPSGETGELFF. The CDR3 DNA follows: TGTGCCAGCACTCCCTCTGGAGAAACCGGGGAGCTGTTTTTT.

The chain uses TRBV2 and TRBJ1-4, with D perhaps TRBD1 (6 bases). V dropped 2 bases and J dropped 5 bases, with 12 bases sitting between them. The CDR3 runs 15 residues. Germline CDR1 and CDR2: SNHLY and FYNNEI. CDR3 DNA sequence: TGTGCCAGCAGTGAAAAAAGACAGGCCAATGAAAAACTGTTTTTT. It yields the protein CASSEKRQANEKLFF.

The sample holds one count of this clone. V and J are TRBV5-5 and TRBJ1-1; no firm D call. V shed 1 base and J shed 2 bases, with 12 bases lying between them. Germline loops: CDR1 SGHKS, CDR2 YYEKEE (reference sequence). CDR3 length: 15 residues. Here the CDR3 reads CASSLTTLGNTEAFF. The CDR3 nucleotides are TGTGCCAGCAGCTTGACAACCCTAGGAAACACTGAAGCTTTCTTT.

This sequence joins TRBV9 and TRBJ1-3, with no clear D. V was pared by 0 bases and J by 0 bases, with 7 bases between. The germline gives CDR1 SGDLS, CDR2 YYNGEE. This CDR3 is 15 amino acids long. Here the CDR3 DNA reads TGTGCCAGCAGCGTAGGCGAGTTCTCTGGAAACACCATATATTTT. This encodes CASSVGEFSGNTIYF. Full variable domain (rest looked up from reference TRBV9 and TRBJ1-3): DSGVTQTPKHLITATGQRVTLRCSPRSGDLSVYWYQQSLDQGLQFLIQYYNGEERAKGNILERFSAQQFPDLHSELNLSSLELGDSALYFCASSVGEFSGNTIYFGEGSWLTVV.

This chain uses TRBV6-1 with TRBJ2-1; perhaps TRBD2 as D (5 bases). The germline V gene encodes CDR1 MNHNS and CDR2 SASEGT. CDR3 length: 16 residues. Trimming removed 2 bases at V and 0 bases at J, with 11 bases between. CDR3 protein: CASSEIGVSSYNEQFF. In nucleotides, the CDR3 is TGTGCCAGCAGTGAAATCGGGGTTAGCTCCTACAATGAGCAGTTCTTC.

The table lists this clone with a count of one. This specimen includes other DNA sequences encoding the same CDR3. This sequence joins TRBV11-2 and TRBJ1-2, with TRBD1 identical over 8 bases. Germline CDR1 and CDR2: SGHAT and FQNNGV. The CDR3 runs 13 residues. V lost 1 base to trimming and J lost 5 bases; unmatched junction nucleotides: 0. The CDR3 loop is CASSLGQGYGYTF. In DNA form, the CDR3 reads TGTGCCAGCAGCTTAGGACAGGGGTATGGCTACACCTTC. Using reference TRBV11-2 and TRBJ1-2 for the parts outside the CDR3, the full variable domain is EAGVAQSPRYKIIEKRQSVAFWCNPISGHATLYWYQQILGQGPKLLIQFQNNGVVDDSQLPKDRFSAERLKGVDSTLKIQPAKLEDSAVYLCASSLGQGYGYTFGSGTRLTVV.